This T cell receptor beta chain originates from a study of OX40 agonist ivuxolimab in advanced cancers. The overall study: All patients had ivuxolimab intravenously every 2 weeks at 0.01 to 10 mg/kg.

In this sample, this clone is medium-sized. Its antigen is currently unknown. The germline V gene has CDR1 KGHSH and CDR2 LQKENI. Trimming removed 4 bases at V and 5 bases at J, with 15 bases between. This CDR3 comprises 15 residues. Method: immunoSEQ multiplex PCR; TCRdb's copy keeps in-frame clones and lacks some. The sample gives about 8,900 clones, about three quarters of which show up once; 27% is in the top ten. General observations from the study: Dosing at 0.1 to 3.0 mg/kg was accompanied by clonal expansion of CD4+ and CD8+ blood T cells by week 6. Among the lowest peripheral clonal expansion occurred in 0.1-3.0 mg/kg partial responders.

Samples of blood were obtained at baseline, on cycle 4 day 1, and on cycle 7 day 1. This TCR derives from an adult with an advanced solid tumor such as melanoma, head and neck, liver or kidney cancer. The chain joins TRBV18 to TRBJ2-4, with D hard to call. The source material was CD4+ or CD8+ T cells sorted from blood, sampled in a trial of the OX40 agonist ivuxolimab. The CDR3 reads CASSLSEGSENIQYF. Here the CDR3 DNA reads TGTGCCAGCTCACTATCCGAAGGTTCCGAAAACATTCAGTACTTC.